Listed below are T cell receptor beta chains from one sample, sequenced in a study of T cells in Graves' hyperthyroidism and ophthalmopathy. TCRdb analysed the multiplex PCR reads with MiXCR anew, one entry per CDR3 protein. The table lists 500,000 to 600,000 distinct CDR3 sequences, 40% to 55% of them singletons. The material sequenced was peripheral blood or thyroid tissue (not recorded which). These TCRs come from a woman between 18 and 29 years old with Graves' hyperthyroidism. Both conserved end residues are part of each CDR3. D genes are given only for firm matches. Not all rows give a size; the values are once, few, many and, for expanded clones, a class.

v_gene,d_gene,j_gene,abundance,CDR3aa,CDR3nt
TRBV14,-,TRBJ2-1,-,CASSQGGVDEQFF,TGTGCCAGCAGCCAAGGGGGCGTTGATGAGCAGTTCTTC
TRBV18,-,TRBJ2-7,few,CASSPPSLSSDEQYF,TGTGCCAGCTCACCACCGAGCCTGTCATCCGACGAGCAGTACTTC
TRBV5-5,-,TRBJ1-1,-,CACNPGDTEAFF,TGTGCCTGCAATCCGGGAGACACTGAAGCTTTCTTT
TRBV25-1,TRBD2,TRBJ2-7,-,CASSPTRLAAYEQYF,TGTGCCAGCAGCCCGACTCGACTAGCGGCCTACGAGCAGTACTTC
TRBV5-1,TRBD1,TRBJ1-1,many,CASRGTAGGGTEAFF,TGCGCCAGCAGGGGGACAGCCGGTGGTGGCACTGAAGCTTTCTTT
TRBV5-1,-,TRBJ2-5,many,CASDNSGTGETQYF,TGCGCCAGCGATAATAGCGGGACAGGGGAGACCCAGTACTTC
TRBV10-3,-,TRBJ2-1,-,CAIAVQVGYNEQFF,TGTGCCATCGCGGTTCAGGTAGGGTACAATGAGCAGTTCTTC
TRBV7-9,-,TRBJ2-7,-,CASSLGVARGTQYF,TGTGCCAGCAGTCTTGGGGTGGCAAGAGGGACGCAGTACTTC
TRBV2,TRBD1,TRBJ2-7,-,CASRTGTGEQYF,TGTGCCAGCAGGACCGGGACAGGCGAGCAGTACTTC
TRBV5-1,TRBD2,TRBJ2-7,many,CASSLVVAGPSGEQYF,TGCGCCAGCAGCTTGGTAGTAGCGGGGCCCTCTGGAGAGCAGTACTTC
TRBV24-1,-,TRBJ2-7,-,CATSDSGARGVYEQYF,TGTGCCACCAGTGACTCGGGGGCTCGTGGGGTCTACGAGCAGTACTTC
TRBV2,-,TRBJ1-1,many,CASSETNMNTEAFF,TGTGCCAGCAGTGAAACCAACATGAACACTGAAGCTTTCTTT
TRBV12-3/TRBV12-4,-,TRBJ1-2,many,CASSMRQLLRYGYTF,TGTGCCAGCAGCATGAGACAGCTCCTGCGCTATGGCTACACCTTC
TRBV4-1,-,TRBJ2-2,-,CASSQGTVSTGELFF,TGCGCCAGCAGCCAAGGGACCGTCTCAACCGGGGAGCTGTTTTTT
TRBV20-1,TRBD1,TRBJ1-1,-,CSAPQDRAGEAFF,TGCAGTGCTCCTCAAGACAGGGCCGGTGAAGCTTTCTTT
TRBV25-1,-,TRBJ1-6,-,CASISRGAGGALHF,TGTGCCAGCATTAGTCGAGGGGCAGGAGGAGCCCTCCACTTT
TRBV29-1,-,TRBJ1-1,-,CSLELDTEAFF,TGCAGCTTGGAGTTGGACACTGAAGCTTTCTTT
TRBV2,-,TRBJ1-4,-,CASSESRQVINEKLFF,TGTGCCAGCAGTGAAAGCCGGCAGGTGATTAATGAAAAACTGTTTTTT
TRBV10-3,TRBD1,TRBJ1-6,once,CAISEEGTASSPLHF,TGTGCCATCAGTGAGGAGGGGACAGCAAGTTCACCCCTCCACTTT
TRBV7-6,TRBD1,TRBJ2-5,many,CASSMDRGQETQYF,TGTGCCAGCAGCATGGACAGGGGCCAAGAGACCCAGTACTTC
TRBV7-2,-,TRBJ1-5,-,CASSPSGGAQTQHF,TGTGCCAGCAGCCCAAGCGGGGGTGCTCAGACCCAGCATTTT
TRBV20-1,-,TRBJ2-2,-,CSAPDYYNMNTGELFF,TGCAGTGCGCCCGACTACTACAATATGAACACCGGGGAGCTGTTTTTT
TRBV9,-,TRBJ2-2,many,CASSVPLIGHPNTGELFF,TGTGCCAGCAGCGTTCCCTTAATAGGACATCCGAACACCGGGGAGCTGTTTTTT
TRBV24-1,TRBD1,TRBJ2-5,-,CATSDPGQGGQETQYF,TGTGCCACCAGTGATCCGGGACAGGGGGGACAAGAGACCCAGTACTTC
TRBV2,-,TRBJ1-2,-,CASSEDSGMGSYGYTF,TGTGCCAGCAGTGAAGACAGTGGGATGGGATCCTATGGCTACACCTTC
TRBV6-5,-,TRBJ2-2,many,CARQGNTGELFF,TGTGCCAGGCAGGGGAACACCGGGGAGCTGTTTTTT
TRBV7-9,-,TRBJ1-2,-,CASREPGLGYGYTF,TGTGCCAGCAGGGAACCGGGATTGGGCTATGGCTACACCTTC
TRBV20-1,-,TRBJ2-3,few,CSADKTSTDTQYF,TGCAGTGCTGATAAGACTAGCACAGATACGCAGTATTTT
TRBV5-1,TRBD1,TRBJ2-3,few,CASSSGGRGDTQYF,TGCGCCAGCAGCTCAGGGGGCCGGGGAGATACGCAGTATTTT
TRBV7-8,-,TRBJ2-5,many,CASSLRIDETQYF,TGTGCCAGCAGCTTGCGGATAGACGAGACCCAGTACTTC
TRBV5-5,TRBD2,TRBJ2-7,few,CASSLAQREPQDEQYF,TGTGCCAGCAGCTTGGCACAGCGGGAGCCTCAAGACGAGCAGTACTTC
TRBV11-3,TRBD1,TRBJ2-2,-,CASSLTRGLRDGELFF,TGTGCCAGCAGCTTAACGAGGGGGCTGAGGGACGGGGAGCTGTTTTTT
TRBV7-2,TRBD2,TRBJ2-1,-,CASSLGVGGPNEQFF,TGTGCCAGCAGCTTAGGGGTGGGAGGGCCAAATGAGCAGTTCTTC
TRBV28,TRBD1,TRBJ2-6,-,CASSLSTGALSGANVLTF,TGTGCCAGCAGTTTATCCACAGGGGCTCTCTCTGGGGCCAACGTCCTGACTTTC
TRBV7-8,-,TRBJ1-5,many,CASSLEGNGGLNQPQHF,TGTGCCAGCAGCTTAGAGGGGAACGGAGGTCTGAATCAGCCCCAGCATTTT
TRBV12-3/TRBV12-4,-,TRBJ1-1,many,CASSPPLNTEAFF,TGTGCCAGCAGCCCCCCCCTGAACACTGAAGCTTTCTTT
TRBV2,-,TRBJ2-2,-,CASQGEGETGKLFF,TGTGCCTCGCAGGGAGAGGGGGAAACCGGGAAGCTGTTTTTT
TRBV5-1,TRBD1,TRBJ2-2,-,CASSMGQGATGELFF,TGCGCCAGCAGTATGGGACAGGGGGCCACCGGGGAGCTGTTTTTT
TRBV7-2,-,TRBJ1-6,many,CASSLDGSYNSPLHF,TGTGCCAGCAGCTTAGATGGGAGCTATAATTCACCCCTCCACTTT
TRBV7-2,-,TRBJ1-1,many,CASSYSLNTEAFF,TGTGCCAGCAGCTACAGCTTGAACACTGAAGCTTTCTTT
TRBV4-1,TRBD2,TRBJ2-7,many,CASSSPAGGSYEQYF,TGCGCCAGCAGCTCCCCGGCCGGGGGGTCCTACGAGCAGTACTTC
TRBV10-3,-,TRBJ1-5,many,CAISTTRPGDRGNQPQHF,TGTGCCATCAGCACTACAAGGCCGGGGGATAGGGGCAATCAGCCCCAGCATTTT
TRBV12-3/TRBV12-4,-,TRBJ2-5,-,CASSLAEGAGETQYF,TGTGCCAGCAGTTTAGCGGAAGGGGCGGGGGAGACCCAGTACTTC
TRBV29-1,TRBD2,TRBJ2-7,many,CSVEGLAGLEQYF,TGCAGCGTTGAAGGCCTAGCGGGGTTAGAGCAGTACTTC
TRBV7-9,-,TRBJ1-2,many,CASSLTVQGPYGYTF,TGTGCCAGCAGCTTAACGGTTCAGGGGCCTTATGGCTACACCTTC
TRBV20-1,-,TRBJ2-7,-,CSASRRGGSYEQYF,TGCAGTGCTAGCCGGCGAGGTGGCTCCTACGAGCAGTACTTC
TRBV2,-,TRBJ1-5,many,CASSEKGGVKAYNQPQHF,TGTGCCAGCAGTGAAAAAGGAGGGGTAAAGGCCTACAATCAGCCCCAGCATTTT
TRBV11-2,TRBD1,TRBJ1-4,many,CASSPETGRREKLFF,TGTGCCAGCAGCCCCGAGACAGGGCGTCGGGAAAAACTGTTTTTT
TRBV29-1,-,TRBJ1-5,few,CSGGGGWGNQPQHF,TGCAGCGGGGGTGGGGGGTGGGGCAATCAGCCCCAGCATTTT
TRBV5-6,-,TRBJ1-3,many,CASSSGDNGNTIYF,TGTGCCAGCAGCTCCGGAGACAACGGAAACACCATATATTTT
TRBV5-1,TRBD1,TRBJ1-4,few,CASSSDRVGVGNEKLFF,TGCGCCAGCAGCTCGGACAGGGTCGGGGTTGGTAATGAAAAACTGTTTTTT
TRBV20-1,TRBD1,TRBJ2-7,-,CSARDRVDEQYF,TGCAGTGCGAGGGACAGGGTGGACGAGCAGTACTTC
TRBV7-8,-,TRBJ2-7,many,CASSRGAGSGYEQYF,TGTGCCAGCAGTAGGGGGGCGGGATCAGGTTACGAGCAGTACTTC
TRBV30,-,TRBJ1-1,few,CAWITRHRGTEAFF,TGTGCCTGGATTACGAGACACCGAGGGACTGAAGCTTTCTTT
TRBV7-2,-,TRBJ1-2,many,CASSLAVRRMGGYTF,TGTGCCAGCAGCTTAGCGGTCAGGCGAATGGGGGGCTACACCTTC
TRBV7-6,TRBD2,TRBJ2-5,-,CASSSGPGLAGGGGSRETQYF,TGTGCCAGCAGCTCCGGACCGGGACTAGCGGGAGGTGGTGGGTCTCGTGAGACCCAGTACTTC
TRBV25-1,TRBD1,TRBJ2-7,-,CASSELGGTEAYEQYF,TGTGCCAGCAGTGAATTAGGTGGGACAGAGGCCTACGAGCAGTACTTC
TRBV10-2,-,TRBJ2-6,-,CASSEYGNTGANVLTF,TGCGCCAGCAGTGAGTACGGGAACACCGGGGCCAACGTCCTGACTTTC
TRBV7-3,TRBD2,TRBJ2-5,-,CASSLGSGRGQETQYF,TGTGCCAGCAGCTTGGGGAGCGGGAGAGGCCAAGAGACCCAGTACTTC
TRBV4-2,-,TRBJ2-2,few,CASSTEGRANTGELFF,TGTGCCAGCAGTACTGAGGGGCGGGCGAACACCGGGGAGCTGTTTTTT